Presented here are 8 T cell receptor beta chains from one specimen sequenced in a study of graft-versus-host responses after intestinal transplantation. For these receptors, no antigen is known. Profiling relied on immunoSEQ multiplex PCR, and the TCRdb table lists in-frame clones only, not all of them. The sample has fewer than 60,000 clones; 65% to 85% are singletons. The material sequenced was unstimulated CD4+ T cells sorted from spleen or lymph node cells, taken before transplant. Receptors were obtained from a human donor who was the organ donor for an intestinal transplant.

CDR3 in DNA: TGTGCCAGCACGGGGACAGGGGGCGAGCAGTACTTC. This gives the protein CASTGTGGEQYF. The chain combines TRBV2 with TRBJ2-7; 11 bases map to TRBD1. The germline CDR1 and CDR2 sequences are SNHLY and FYNNEI. The CDR3 length is 12 residues. With V trimmed by 7 bases and J by 6 bases, 2 bases remained unmatched.

This sequence joins TRBV4-1 and TRBJ1-5, with D unresolved. Germline CDR1 is MGHRA and CDR2 is YSYEKL. The germline V and J ends were trimmed by 1 base and 3 bases, with 4 bases remaining between them. The CDR3 runs to 13 residues. This CDR3 is CASSQGYNQPQHF. In DNA form, the CDR3 reads TGCGCCAGCAGCCAAGGCTACAATCAGCCCCAGCATTTT.

The chain is built from TRBV27 and TRBJ1-2; TRBD1 matches 11 bases. V was pared by 3 bases and J by 0 bases, with 6 bases of the junction left unmatched. Per the germline V gene, CDR1 is MNHEY and CDR2 is SMNVEV (reference sequence). CDR3 length: 17 amino acids. CDR3 DNA sequence: TGTGCCAGCAGTTTTCGGACAGGGGGCATCACTAACTATGGCTACACCTTC. The encoded protein is CASSFRTGGITNYGYTF.

The chain joins TRBV7-6 to TRBJ1-2, with D maybe TRBD1 (5 bases). Germline V lookup: CDR1 SGHVS, CDR2 FNYEAQ. There are 12 residues in the CDR3. With 1 base removed from V and 10 bases from J, the gap between germline ends came to 10 bases. CDR3 nucleotides: TGTGCCAGCAGCTTAGAAGCAGGGTCCTACACCTTC. Amino acid sequence: CASSLEAGSYTF.

This clone was recorded once. The chain uses TRBV7-9 and TRBJ2-5; the D is unclear. V lost 2 bases to trimming and J lost 5 bases, with 6 bases between them. This CDR3 region has 12 residues. Per the germline V gene, CDR1 is SEHNR and CDR2 is FQNEAQ (reference sequence). The CDR3 spells CASSLLLETQYF. The CDR3 DNA reads TGTGCCAGCAGCTTATTGTTGGAGACCCAGTACTTC.

The J gene is TRBJ2-5, the V gene TRBV10-1; 9 bases are a match to TRBD2. The CDR3 is made up of 13 amino acids. Trimming at V came to 7 bases and at J to 0 bases, leaving 0 bases not matched to a gene. Germline V gene data show CDR1 as WNHNN and CDR2 as SYGVQD (reference sequence). CDR3 sequence reads: CASKREDQETQYF. CDR3 bases: TGCGCCAGCAAGCGGGAGGACCAAGAGACCCAGTACTTC.

This clone was recorded once. This rearrangement joins TRBV11-3 to TRBJ2-3; TRBD2 aligns across 7 bases. In germline, CDR1 is SGHNT, CDR2 YENEEA. The CDR3 is made up of 15 amino acids. V was clipped by 3 bases and J by 2 bases; unmatched bases: 5. CDR3 in amino acids: CASSFSGSHTDTQYF. CDR3 bases: TGTGCCAGCAGCTTTAGCGGGTCCCACACAGATACGCAGTATTTT.

The rearrangement links TRBV27 to TRBJ1-5; D is possibly TRBD1 (5 bases). From germline, CDR1 is MNHEY and CDR2 SMNVEV (reference sequence). This CDR3 spans 16 amino acids. The V end lost 2 bases, the J end lost 9 bases, and 20 bases lay between the germline ends. In DNA form, the CDR3 reads TGTGCCAGCAGTTTAAGGAACGGGGCGGGCATTGGGCCCCAGCATTTT. Protein sequence: CASSLRNGAGIGPQHF.